This T cell receptor beta chain was recorded in a study of PD-L1 blockade in urothelial cancer. Study-wide background: Starting in the mid-2010s, patients were given atezolizumab (1,200 mg intravenously every 3 weeks). Investigators checked blood 3 weeks (second dose) and 6 weeks after treatment start.

The repertoire was sequenced with immunoSEQ multiplex PCR; TCRdb's copy has only in-frame clones and lacks some. The sample holds tens of thousands of clones, around 87% seen once. The cohort comprised individuals with locally advanced or metastatic urothelial carcinoma. Germline CDR1 and CDR2: MGHRA and YSYEKL. Trimming removed 6 bases at V and 0 bases at J, with 15 bases between. The CDR3 loop spans 15 amino acids. The chain joins TRBV4-1 to TRBJ2-7, with a weak D call TRBD1 (6 bases). This TCR came from a man aged 50-60 years with urothelial cancer. The specimen was PBMCs, collected around atezolizumab (anti-PD-L1) treatment. In nucleotides, the CDR3 is TGCGCCAGCAGACCTGGGACACTTAGCTCCTACGAGCAGTACTTC. This sequence encodes CASRPGTLSSYEQYF.